This entry lists 9 T cell receptor beta chains sequenced from one sample in a study of early T cells in non-severe SARS-CoV-2 infection. TCRdb independently ran MiXCR on the 5' RACE reads; one entry per CDR3 protein. Among around 21,000 distinct CDR3 sequences listed, more than 4% were seen once. The sequencing sample was made of whole blood. Receptors originate from an adult who was a healthcare worker with PCR-confirmed SARS-CoV-2 infection or an uninfected control (not recorded which).

This clonotype has a count of ten or more. The chain joins TRBV18 to TRBJ2-7, with 10 positions matching TRBD1. In germline, CDR1 is KGHSH, CDR2 LQKENI. The CDR3 runs 16 residues. V dropped 4 bases and J dropped 5; count of bases not matched to a gene: 11. The CDR3: CASSLMTGGRRHEQYF. The CDR3 DNA follows: TGTGCCAGCTCACTCATGACAGGGGGCAGGAGACACGAGCAGTACTTC.

This clonotype was observed at least ten times. This chain uses TRBV9 with TRBJ2-3; D is perhaps TRBD2 (5 bases). The germline V gene encodes CDR1 SGDLS and CDR2 YYNGEE. The V gene lost 3 bases and the J gene lost 2 bases, with 16 bases spanning the gap. The CDR3 is 16 residues long. CDR3 sequence reads: CASSGGIRGPTDTQYF. The CDR3 DNA reads TGTGCCAGCAGCGGTGGGATTCGGGGTCCCACAGATACGCAGTATTTT.

This clonotype was seen repeatedly, ten times or more. J is TRBJ1-1 and V is TRBV6-2 or TRBV6-3; 10 positions agree with TRBD1. The germline gives CDR1 MNHEY, CDR2 SVGEGT. This CDR3 has 17 residues. V lost 5 bases, J lost 5 bases, and 14 bases stayed unmatched. CDR3 DNA sequence: TGTGCCAGCAGTCCCCGCGGGACAGGGGTCGGTACGACTGAAGCTTTCTTT. Its translation is CASSPRGTGVGTTEAFF.

This clonotype was seen ten or more times. This rearrangement joins TRBV5-1 to TRBJ2-5; tentatively, D is TRBD1 or TRBD2 (6 bases each). Germline-derived CDR1 and CDR2 are SGHRS and YFSETQ. Trimming cost V 1 base and J 3 bases, with 10 bases left between them. The CDR3 contains 14 residues. The CDR3 region is CASSLFGGEETQYF. In nucleotides, the CDR3 is TGCGCCAGCAGCTTGTTCGGGGGCGAAGAGACCCAGTACTTC.

This clonotype was observed many times. The chain joins TRBV2 to TRBJ2-2, with a weak D call TRBD1 (6 bases). V lost 3 bases to trimming and J lost 4 bases, with 9 bases between them. The CDR3 sequence is 14 residues long. From germline, CDR1 is SNHLY and CDR2 FYNNEI. The CDR3 is CASSDRGTTGELFF. DNA of the CDR3: TGTGCCAGCAGTGATAGGGGGACCACCGGGGAGCTGTTTTTT.

By sample share, this clonotype is medium-sized. The chain employs TRBV7-6 and TRBJ2-3; D is unclear. The CDR3 has 13 amino acids. V lost 5 bases and J 4 bases, leaving 10 bases between the germline ends. Looked up from germline, CDR1 is SGHVS and CDR2 is FNYEAQ. CDR3 sequence reads: CASSPLRADTQYF. CDR3 DNA: TGTGCCAGCAGCCCCCTAAGAGCAGATACGCAGTATTTT.

The table lists this clonotype with many counts. The J gene is TRBJ1-1, the V gene TRBV6-5; D is perhaps TRBD1 (5 bases). V was cut by 4 bases and J by 7 bases, with 7 bases left in between. This CDR3 is built from 11 residues. Germline assignment: CDR1 MNHEY and CDR2 SVGAGI. CDR3: CASSSGDEAFF. For the CDR3, the DNA is TGTGCCAGCAGTTCGGGGGATGAAGCTTTCTTT.

This clonotype was seen ten or more times. The chain employs TRBV6-6 and TRBJ1-2; D may be TRBD1 (5 bases). The ends were cut back, 5 bases at V and 1 base at J, with 14 bases in the middle. CDR3 length: 15 amino acids. Germline values: CDR1 MNHNY, CDR2 SVGAGI (reference sequence). CDR3 amino acids: CASSLTGTDNYGYTF. As DNA, the CDR3 is TGTGCCAGCAGTCTAACCGGGACGGATAACTATGGCTACACCTTC.

This clonotype has more than one count but fewer than ten. The V gene is TRBV29-1, the J gene TRBJ2-3; possible D gene TRBD2, 5 bases. Germline CDR1 reads SQVTM; CDR2 reads ANQGSEA. The CDR3 length is 12 residues. V dropped 3 bases and J dropped 1 base, with 5 bases sitting between them. The CDR3 bases are TGCAGCGTTGAGGGAGGCACAGATACGCAGTATTTT. Protein product: CSVEGGTDTQYF.